The T cell receptor beta chain described here comes from a study of blood T cell repertoires in COVID-19. Whole-study context: Both acute and convalescent COVID-19 samples were obtained from the United States, Italy and Spain. Sources were T cells, B-cell-depleted T cells, or PBMCs; the material itself was cDNA or gDNA.

Original processing notes: Estimated nucleated cell counts came from reference gene primer amplification. TCRdb keeps only in-frame clones here, not all; method: immunoSEQ multiplex PCR. V and J calls plus clone size are reproduced from that table; the DNA served to infer D and trimming. The data hold roughly 280,000 clones, with approximately 85% observed a single time. This sequence was found in a woman between 70 and 85 years old with acute or convalescent COVID-19. The sequenced sample consisted of peripheral blood.

The CDR3 spells CASSYSLSVTQEKLFF. The CDR3 DNA sequence: TGTGCCAGCAGTTACAGCCTCTCTGTGACTCAGGAAAAACTGTTTTTT. The chain recombines TRBV6-5 with TRBJ1-4, with no clear D. Trimming shortened V by 2 bases and J by 8 bases, and 18 bases separated the two germline ends. Germline CDR1 is MNHEY and CDR2 is SVGAGI. This CDR3 comprises 16 residues.